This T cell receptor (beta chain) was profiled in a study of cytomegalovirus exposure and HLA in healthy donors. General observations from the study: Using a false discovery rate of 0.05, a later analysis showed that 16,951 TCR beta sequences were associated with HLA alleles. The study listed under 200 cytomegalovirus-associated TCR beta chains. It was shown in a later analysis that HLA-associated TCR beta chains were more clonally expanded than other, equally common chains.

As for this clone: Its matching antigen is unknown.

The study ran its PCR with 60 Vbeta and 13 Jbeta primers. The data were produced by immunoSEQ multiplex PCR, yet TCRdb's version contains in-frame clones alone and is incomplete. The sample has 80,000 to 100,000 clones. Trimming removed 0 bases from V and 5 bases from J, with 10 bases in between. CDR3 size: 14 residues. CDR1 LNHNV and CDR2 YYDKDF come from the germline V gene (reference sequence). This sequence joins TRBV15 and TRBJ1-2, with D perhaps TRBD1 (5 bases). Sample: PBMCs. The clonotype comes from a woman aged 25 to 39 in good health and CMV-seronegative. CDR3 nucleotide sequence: TGTGCCACCAGCAGAGAACGGGGGGATTATGGCTACACCTTC. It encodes CATSRERGDYGYTF.